One T cell receptor (beta chain) is described in this entry. Its antigen is not identified. CDR1 MNHNY and CDR2 SVGAGI come from the germline V gene (reference sequence). This CDR3 contains 15 residues. J lost 1 base, V lost 2 bases, and 4 bases had no gene match. These data come from a study of cytomegalovirus exposure and HLA in healthy donors. Whole-study findings and limits: Highly shared variants forming one cluster were likely a sequencing artifact. The productive fraction for most TCR beta V segments was about 87% or about 30% in an earlier analysis. Reportedly, a later analysis found an Asian-associated ancestry cluster had fewer N-insertions than the approximately 600-donor mean.

Nominally healthy donors provided the samples, though records likely missed some immune exposures. The PCR made use of 60 Vbeta and 13 Jbeta primers. TCRdb's table, derived via immunoSEQ multiplex PCR, lists solely in-frame clones and lacks some. This sample has about 90,000 clones, with around 70% found just once. Sequencing was carried out using PBMCs. The TCR comes from a man in his thirties or forties in good health and CMV-seropositive. The chain has TRBV6-6 and TRBJ1-1, with TRBD1 matching over 7 bases. Here the CDR3 reads CASSYPDRPNTEAFF. CDR3 in DNA: TGTGCCAGCAGTTACCCGGACAGGCCGAACACTGAAGCTTTCTTT.